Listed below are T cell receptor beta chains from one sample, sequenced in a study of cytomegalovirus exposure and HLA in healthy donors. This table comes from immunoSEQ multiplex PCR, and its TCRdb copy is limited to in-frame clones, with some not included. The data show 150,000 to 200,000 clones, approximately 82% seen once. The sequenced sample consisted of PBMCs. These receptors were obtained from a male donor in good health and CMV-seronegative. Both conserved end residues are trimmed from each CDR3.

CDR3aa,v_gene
ASSHVPGGQPEF,TRBV14
ASRGDTGVGTGELF,TRBV2
ASSGDRGSYEQY,TRBV5-4
ASSSAGTGSETQY,TRBV19
ASSQADRGTDTQY,TRBV14
ASSSTSRGVGEQF,TRBV7-3
ATSKLAGGLQSTDTQY,TRBV11-2
ASSQQGNSYEQY,TRBV4-1
ASSSTGYQPQH,TRBV19
ASSLAQGNYNSPLH,TRBV7-6
AWRHLSYNEQF,TRBV30
ATSRVVRDGYIT,TRBV15
ASSLAGITRETQY,TRBV5-1
ASSGMDRDLVTQY,TRBV13
SSSSPGQGASGANVLT,TRBV7-9
AGSRLAGVGNEQF,TRBV6-5
ASSLGGLQGGELF,TRBV5-4
ASSLAAGGPEETQY,TRBV11-2
ASSLLAGPGGEQY,TRBV5-4
ASSLGSSLYEQY,TRBV7-8
ASSYRGGKGVDTQY,TRBV7-9
ASSPRPVSDTQY,TRBV13
ASSYWGEPNYEQY,TRBV6-5
ASTGTGFYEQY,TRBV6-5
ASSYRGRGTGELF,TRBV28
ASSPKQGTGTDTQY,TRBV5-1
ASGLVRTSTGGNSPLH,TRBV12-5
ASSSDSYQPQH,TRBV7-9
ASSFLNTGELF,TRBV28
ASSLASGRDEQF,TRBV5-1
SSSLGDSGTEAF,TRBV7-9
ASSLGGEDTQY,TRBV5-1
ASSTPGADEQY,TRBV18